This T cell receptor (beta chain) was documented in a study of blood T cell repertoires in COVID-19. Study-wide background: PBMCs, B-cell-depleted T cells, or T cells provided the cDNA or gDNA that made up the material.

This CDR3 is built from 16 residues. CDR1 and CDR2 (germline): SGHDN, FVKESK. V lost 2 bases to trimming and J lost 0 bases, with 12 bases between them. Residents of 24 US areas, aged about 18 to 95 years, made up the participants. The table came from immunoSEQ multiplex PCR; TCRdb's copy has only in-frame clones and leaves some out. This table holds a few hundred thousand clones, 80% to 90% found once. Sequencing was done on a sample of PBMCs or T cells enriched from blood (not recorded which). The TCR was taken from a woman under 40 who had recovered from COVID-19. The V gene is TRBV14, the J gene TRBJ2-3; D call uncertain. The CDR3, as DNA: TGTGCCAGCAGCCAAATAACAGCCTCTAGCACAGATACGCAGTATTTT. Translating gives CASSQITASSTDTQYF. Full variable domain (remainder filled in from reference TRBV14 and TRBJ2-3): EAGVTQFPSHSVIEKGQTVTLRCDPISGHDNLYWYRRVMGKEIKFLLHFVKESKQDESGMPNNRFLAERTGGTYSTLKVQPAELEDSGVYFCASSQITASSTDTQYFGPGTRLTVL.